This T cell receptor (beta chain) is drawn from a study of blood T cell repertoires in COVID-19. Profiling relied on immunoSEQ multiplex PCR, and the TCRdb table lists in-frame clones only, not all of them. The sample has approximately 300,000 clones; approximately 84% are singletons. The CDR3 covers 15 residues. Trimming removed 4 bases from V and 4 bases from J; junction bases left unmatched: 3. CDR1 and CDR2 (germline): SGHNT, YYREEE (reference sequence). This clone occurred once. The source of this sequence is a person in their 70s with COVID-19, enrolled during active disease. This chain links TRBV5-4 with TRBJ2-3, with TRBD2 matching 13 bases. What was sequenced was peripheral blood. The CDR3 is CASSRTSGGSDTQYF. In DNA, the CDR3 is TGTGCCAGCAGCAGGACTAGCGGGGGATCAGATACGCAGTATTTT. Full variable domain (remainder filled in from reference TRBV5-4 and TRBJ2-3): ETGVTQSPTHLIKTRGQQVTLRCSSQSGHNTVSWYQQALGQGPQFIFQYYREEENGRGNFPPRFSGLQFPNYSSELNVNALELDDSALYLCASSRTSGGSDTQYFGPGTRLTVL.